This TCR beta chain was captured in a study of human T cells and chemical hapten exposure. Study information: Weekly diphenylcyclopropenone doses were given to patients' scalps across the roughly 25-week study.

TCRdb ran MiXCR on the RACE reads and lists one entry per CDR3 protein. The table has roughly 100,000 distinct CDR3 sequences, about 34% seen once. This CDR3 is 14 amino acids long. CDR1 and CDR2 from the germline V gene are DFQATT and SNEGSKA (reference sequence). V lost 6 bases, J lost 7 bases, and 12 bases stayed unmatched. This clonotype was counted only a few times. The sample's time point: patch test 3, about 24 weeks after DPC sensitization. Treatment described: therapeutic diphenylcyclopropenone sensitization with weekly scalp DPC. Patients had alopecia, were aged 18 to 70, and were not pregnant. The total RNA was obtained from whole blood that was not fractionated.

V usage is TRBV20-1 and J usage is TRBJ2-5; TRBD1 agrees at 9 bases. Material: whole blood, obtained in connection with sensitization to the hapten diphenylcyclopropenone (DPC). This sequence originates from a man between 35 and 55 years old with alopecia areata. Some clones in this sample may be carry-over from other donors' samples. The CDR3 DNA reads TGCAGTGCCTTTCCTACAGGGGGCGGTGTGACCCAGTACTTC. Protein: CSAFPTGGGVTQYF.